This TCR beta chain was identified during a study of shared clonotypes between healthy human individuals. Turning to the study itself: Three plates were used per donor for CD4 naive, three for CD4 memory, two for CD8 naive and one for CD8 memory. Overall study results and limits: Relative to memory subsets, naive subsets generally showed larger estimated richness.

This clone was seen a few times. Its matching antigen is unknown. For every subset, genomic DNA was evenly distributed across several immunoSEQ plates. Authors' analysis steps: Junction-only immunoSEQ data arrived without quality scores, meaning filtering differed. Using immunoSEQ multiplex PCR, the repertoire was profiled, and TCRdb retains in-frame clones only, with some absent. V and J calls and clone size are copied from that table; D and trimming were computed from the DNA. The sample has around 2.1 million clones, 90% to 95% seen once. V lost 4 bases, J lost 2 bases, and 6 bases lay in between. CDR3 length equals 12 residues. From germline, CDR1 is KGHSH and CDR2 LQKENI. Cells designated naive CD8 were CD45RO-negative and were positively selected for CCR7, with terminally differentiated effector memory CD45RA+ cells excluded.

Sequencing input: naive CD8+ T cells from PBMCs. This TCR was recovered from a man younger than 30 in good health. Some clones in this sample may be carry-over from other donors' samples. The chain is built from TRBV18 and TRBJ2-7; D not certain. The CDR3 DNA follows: TGTGCCAGCTCACGACGCCCCTACGAGCAGTACTTC. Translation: CASSRRPYEQYF.